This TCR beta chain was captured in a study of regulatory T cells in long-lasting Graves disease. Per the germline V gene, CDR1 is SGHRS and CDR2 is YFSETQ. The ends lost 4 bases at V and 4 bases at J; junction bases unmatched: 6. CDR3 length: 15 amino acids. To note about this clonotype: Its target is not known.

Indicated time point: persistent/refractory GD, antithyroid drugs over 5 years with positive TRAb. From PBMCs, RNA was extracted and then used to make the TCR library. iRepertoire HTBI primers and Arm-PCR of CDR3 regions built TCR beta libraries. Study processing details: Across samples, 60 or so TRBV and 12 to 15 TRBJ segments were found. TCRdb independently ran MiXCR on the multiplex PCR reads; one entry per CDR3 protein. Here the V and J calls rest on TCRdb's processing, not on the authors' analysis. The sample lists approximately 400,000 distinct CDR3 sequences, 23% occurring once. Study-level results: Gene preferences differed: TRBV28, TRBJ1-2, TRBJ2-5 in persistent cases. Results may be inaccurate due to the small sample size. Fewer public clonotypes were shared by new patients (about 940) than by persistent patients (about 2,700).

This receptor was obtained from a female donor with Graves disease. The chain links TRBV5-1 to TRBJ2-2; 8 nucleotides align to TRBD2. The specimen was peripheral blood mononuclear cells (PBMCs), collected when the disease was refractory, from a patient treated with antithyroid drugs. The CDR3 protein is CASSPGLEGTGELFF. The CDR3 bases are TGCGCCAGCAGCCCGGGACTAGAGGGCACCGGGGAGCTGTTTTTT.